What follows describes a single TCR beta chain. Its antigen is as yet unknown. This specimen belongs to a study of cytomegalovirus exposure and HLA in healthy donors. CDR3 length equals 12 residues. Trimming pared 1 base from V and 8 bases from J, leaving 8 bases between. Germline V gene lookup returns CDR1 MNHNS and CDR2 SASEGT. Study outcomes and limitations: Differences between HLA loci emerged in a later analysis of TCR association rates, with DRB1 most and HLA-C fewest.

60 Vbeta and 13 Jbeta primers were used in PCR. TCRdb keeps only in-frame clones here, not all; method: immunoSEQ multiplex PCR. This sample has around 130,000 clones, with 78% found just once. The rearrangement joins TRBV6-1 to TRBJ1-2; no clear D. The sequenced sample consisted of PBMCs. The receptor's source is a woman between 40 and 50 years old in good health and CMV-seronegative. The CDR3 DNA sequence: TGTGCCAGCAGTGAAGGGCCGAGGGGCTACACCTTC. Protein product: CASSEGPRGYTF.